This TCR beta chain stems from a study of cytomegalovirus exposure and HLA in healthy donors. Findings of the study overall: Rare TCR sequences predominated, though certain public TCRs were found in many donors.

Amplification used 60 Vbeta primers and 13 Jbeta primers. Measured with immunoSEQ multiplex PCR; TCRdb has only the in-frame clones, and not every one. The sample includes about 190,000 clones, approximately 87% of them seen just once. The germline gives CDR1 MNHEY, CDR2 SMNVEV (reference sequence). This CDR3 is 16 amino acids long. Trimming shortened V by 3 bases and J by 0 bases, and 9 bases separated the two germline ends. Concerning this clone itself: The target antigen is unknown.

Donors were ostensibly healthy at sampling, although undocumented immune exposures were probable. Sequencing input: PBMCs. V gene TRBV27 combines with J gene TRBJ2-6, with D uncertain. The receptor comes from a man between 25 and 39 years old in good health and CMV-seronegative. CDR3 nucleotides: TGTGCCAGCAGTTTTATCCTACCCTCTGGGGCCAACGTCCTGACTTTC. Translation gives CASSFILPSGANVLTF. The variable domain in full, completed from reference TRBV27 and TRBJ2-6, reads EAQVTQNPRYLITVTGKKLTVTCSQNMNHEYMSWYRQDPGLGLRQIYYSMNVEVTDKGDVPEGYKVSRKEKRNFPLILESPSPNQTSLYFCASSFILPSGANVLTFGAGSRLTVL.